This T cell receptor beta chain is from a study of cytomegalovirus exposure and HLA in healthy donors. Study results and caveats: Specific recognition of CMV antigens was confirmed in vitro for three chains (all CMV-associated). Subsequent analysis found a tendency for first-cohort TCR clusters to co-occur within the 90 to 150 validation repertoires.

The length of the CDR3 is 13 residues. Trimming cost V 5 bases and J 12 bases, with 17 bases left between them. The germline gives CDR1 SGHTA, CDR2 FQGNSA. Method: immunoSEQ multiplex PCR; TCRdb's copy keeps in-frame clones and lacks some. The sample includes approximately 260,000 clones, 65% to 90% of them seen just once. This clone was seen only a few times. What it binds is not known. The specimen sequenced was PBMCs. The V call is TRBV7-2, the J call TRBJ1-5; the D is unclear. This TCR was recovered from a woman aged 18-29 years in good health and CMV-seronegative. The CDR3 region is CASSRGGSPVQHF. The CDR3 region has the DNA TGTGCCAGCAGCCGCGGCGGCAGCCCAGTCCAGCATTTT.